Sequencing of this T cell receptor beta chain was carried out in a study of cytomegalovirus exposure and HLA in healthy donors. This PCR relied on a set of 60 Vbeta primers and 13 Jbeta primers. TCRdb's copy holds only in-frame clones and misses some; the assay was immunoSEQ multiplex PCR. This table holds around 150,000 clones, approximately 88% found once. Study-wide results and caveats: Excluded were some V segments that proved indistinguishable, including TRBV6-2 and TRBV6-3. HLA allele associations emerged for about 18,000 TCR beta sequences in a later analysis, at 0.05 false discovery rate. In vitro confirmation showed three CMV-associated chains to be CMV antigen specific. Upon later analysis, HLA-associated TCR beta chains proved more clonally expanded than other, equally common chains.

As for this clone: Its antigen remains unknown.

The J segment lost 5 bases and the V segment lost 3 bases, leaving 9 bases of the junction unmatched. The CDR3 runs to 15 residues. CDR1 and CDR2 (germline): MDHEN, SYDVKM. The clonotype was recovered from a woman aged 30 to 39 in good health and CMV-seronegative. This chain connects TRBV28 to TRBJ2-5, with 7 bases that match TRBD2. The sequenced sample consisted of PBMCs. The CDR3: CASSFLGGSVETQYF. The CDR3 DNA follows: TGTGCCAGCAGTTTTCTCGGGGGGAGTGTCGAGACCCAGTACTTC.